This is a list of T cell receptor beta chains from one sample in a study of cytomegalovirus exposure and HLA in healthy donors. The protocol was immunoSEQ multiplex PCR, while the TCRdb copy is restricted to in-frame clones and leaves out a portion. This sample yields some 90,000 clones, of which under 85% are seen a single time; around 3.1% belongs to the top ten. Sequenced sample: PBMCs. These receptors originate from a female donor in good health and CMV-seropositive. Each CDR3 is given without its conserved first and last residue. D genes are given only for firm matches.

NA	TRBV29-1	TRBJ2-2	SAGGFPAGELF
TRBD2	TRBV5-1	TRBJ2-7	ASSGGGRKTYEQY
TRBD1	TRBV30	TRBJ2-6	AHGTDLSGANVLT
TRBD1	TRBV6-5	NA	ASSYSGTGLSEQY
NA	TRBV7-9	TRBJ2-3	ASSPIGQITDTQY
NA	TRBV30	TRBJ2-3	AWSEGRADTQY
NA	TRBV6-4	TRBJ2-3	ASSDLRTDTQY
TRBD2	TRBV5-1	TRBJ2-7	ASKGLAGEGHEQY
TRBD2	TRBV7-2	TRBJ2-1	ASRIERGGGARNEQF
TRBD2	TRBV5-1	TRBJ2-5	ASSLSSGGAGETQY
NA	TRBV5-6	TRBJ2-3	ASSLGIAADTQY
NA	TRBV28	TRBJ2-7	ASTSGLYEQY
TRBD1	TRBV28	TRBJ2-7	ASRPGGASSYEQY
NA	TRBV11-2	TRBJ1-1	ASSTESGNTEAF
NA	TRBV29-1	TRBJ2-2	SAREAAGELF
TRBD1	TRBV6-4	TRBJ2-1	ASSASTGGNEQF
TRBD1	TRBV5-4	TRBJ2-2	ASSPRGTAPTGELF
TRBD1	TRBV4-2	TRBJ2-2	ASSQELQGAHAGELF
TRBD2	TRBV6-5	TRBJ2-7	ASSSGTSGSYEQY
TRBD1	TRBV6-1	TRBJ1-1	ASGDTTGTTEAF
NA	TRBV18	TRBJ2-5	ASSQSMALLEETQY
NA	TRBV5-1	TRBJ2-5	ASKASEGRWETQY
NA	TRBV18	TRBJ1-2	ASSPGTNYGYT
TRBD1	TRBV10-1	TRBJ2-7	ASSERQGAYEQY
TRBD1	TRBV7-9	TRBJ2-5	ASSLGGTGKTQY
NA	TRBV5-1	TRBJ2-7	ASSFRGYEQY
TRBD1	TRBV10-3	TRBJ1-2	AITLTPGQGLDGYT
NA	TRBV5-4	TRBJ2-3	ASSPQVVPSTDTQY
TRBD2	TRBV11-2	TRBJ2-2	ASSLGTRSGELF
NA	TRBV6-5	TRBJ1-2	ASVRGTGSGYT
TRBD2	TRBV2	TRBJ2-5	ASSLGREGETQY
TRBD1	TRBV7-9	TRBJ2-7	ASSFGTVRYEQY
TRBD1	TRBV7-2	TRBJ1-1	ASSLRGTGITEAF
NA	TRBV7-8	TRBJ1-1	ASSLAPGTEAF
NA	TRBV27	TRBJ1-2	ASSLLGRPGHGYT
NA	TRBV10-3	TRBJ1-4	AISESRGNEKLF
NA	TRBV4-3	TRBJ2-1	ASSQRGTSDRQF
TRBD1	TRBV7-2	TRBJ2-5	ASGPFPRGPKETQY
NA	TRBV29-1	TRBJ2-1	SVEDLHREAYNEQF
TRBD1	TRBV5-1	TRBJ1-2	ASSPGQYNYGYT
TRBD2	TRBV7-9	TRBJ2-5	ASSPGTSLETQY
NA	TRBV5-4	TRBJ1-6	ASSSTDSPLH
NA	TRBV29-1	TRBJ2-7	SVQGGQGTHY
NA	TRBV10-3	TRBJ1-2	AIRPSSTRGHGYT
NA	TRBV5-4	TRBJ1-4	ASSTWGGKLF
NA	TRBV20-1	TRBJ2-7	RTDSGYEQY
NA	TRBV5-1	TRBJ1-5	ASSLEQGIQPQH
NA	TRBV15	TRBJ1-1	ATSISGTEAF
TRBD1	TRBV10-3	TRBJ2-5	AISDGTGDGETQY